The sequence of this T cell receptor beta chain was determined in a study of blood T cell repertoires in COVID-19. Study summary: From the United States, Italy and Spain came samples of acute and convalescent COVID-19. PBMCs, B-cell-depleted T cells, or T cells were the source of the cDNA or gDNA that made up the material.

TCRdb keeps only in-frame clones here, not all; method: immunoSEQ multiplex PCR. The profile shows roughly 260,000 clones, 86% of them singletons. This CDR3 is 15 amino acids long. J was trimmed by 4 bases and V by 4 bases; bases with no gene match: 7. Germline-derived CDR1 and CDR2 are LNHNV and YYDKDF (reference sequence). The gene calls are TRBV15 and TRBJ1-2, with 9 nucleotides matching TRBD1. The clonotype was recovered from a middle-aged man who had recovered from COVID-19. The sample comprised peripheral blood. CDR3 protein: CATSTRTGDSYGYTF. The DNA for the CDR3 is TGTGCCACCAGCACCCGGACAGGGGATAGCTATGGCTACACCTTC.